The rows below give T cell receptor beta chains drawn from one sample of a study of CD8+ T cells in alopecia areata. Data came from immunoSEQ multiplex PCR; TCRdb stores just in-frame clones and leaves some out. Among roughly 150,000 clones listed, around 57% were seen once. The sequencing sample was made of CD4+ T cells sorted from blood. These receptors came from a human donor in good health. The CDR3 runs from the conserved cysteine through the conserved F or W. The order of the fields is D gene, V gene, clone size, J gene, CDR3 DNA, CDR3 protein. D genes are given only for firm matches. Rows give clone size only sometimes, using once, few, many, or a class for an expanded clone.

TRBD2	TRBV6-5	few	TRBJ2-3	TGTGCCAGCAGTTCGAGTAGCGGGAGTACGCAGTATTTT	CASSSSSGSTQYF
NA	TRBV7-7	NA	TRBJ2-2	TGTGCCAGCAGCTTGAGACAGAACACCGGGGAGCTGTTTTTT	CASSLRQNTGELFF
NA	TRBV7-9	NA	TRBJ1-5	TGTGCCAGCGGCCCTTCGGGCATGAGACAGCCCCAGCATTTT	CASGPSGMRQPQHF
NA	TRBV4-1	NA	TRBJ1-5	TGCGCCAGCGGAGGGGGGCAGCCCCAGCATTTT	CASGGGQPQHF
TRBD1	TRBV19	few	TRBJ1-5	TGTGCCTCATGGACAGGGGCCAACAATCAGCCCCAGCATTTT	CASWTGANNQPQHF
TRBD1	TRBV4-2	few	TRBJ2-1	TGTGCCAGCAGCCAAGATGGGACAGAGTACAATGAGCAGTTCTTC	CASSQDGTEYNEQFF
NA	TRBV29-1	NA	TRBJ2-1	TGCAGCGTTGAGGCCAGGGCGACAACCTACAATGAGCAGTTCTTC	CSVEARATTYNEQFF
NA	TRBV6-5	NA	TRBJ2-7	TGTGCCAGCAGTTATGGGGGATTACGCTACGAGCAGTACTTC	CASSYGGLRYEQYF
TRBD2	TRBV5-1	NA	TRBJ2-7	TGCGCCAGCAGCTTGGATCCTAGCGGATACGAGCAGTACTTC	CASSLDPSGYEQYF
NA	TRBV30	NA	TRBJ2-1	TGTGCCTGGGCCCCACTCCTGTACAATGAGCAGTTCTTC	CAWAPLLYNEQFF